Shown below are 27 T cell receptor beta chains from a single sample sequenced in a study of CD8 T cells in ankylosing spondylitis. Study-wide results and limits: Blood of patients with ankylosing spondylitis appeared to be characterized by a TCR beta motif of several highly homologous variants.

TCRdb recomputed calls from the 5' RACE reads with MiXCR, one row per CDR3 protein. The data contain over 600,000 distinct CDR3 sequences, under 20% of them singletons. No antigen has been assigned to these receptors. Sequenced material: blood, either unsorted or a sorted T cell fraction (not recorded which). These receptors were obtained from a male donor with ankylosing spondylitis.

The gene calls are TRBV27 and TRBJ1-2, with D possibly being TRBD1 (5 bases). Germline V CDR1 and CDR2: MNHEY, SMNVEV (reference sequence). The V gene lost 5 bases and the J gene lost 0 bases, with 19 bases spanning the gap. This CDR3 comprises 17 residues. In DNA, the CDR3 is TGTGCCAGCAGTCCGTTGCCCTCCGGGGCCTCTAACTATGGCTACACCTTC. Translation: CASSPLPSGASNYGYTF.

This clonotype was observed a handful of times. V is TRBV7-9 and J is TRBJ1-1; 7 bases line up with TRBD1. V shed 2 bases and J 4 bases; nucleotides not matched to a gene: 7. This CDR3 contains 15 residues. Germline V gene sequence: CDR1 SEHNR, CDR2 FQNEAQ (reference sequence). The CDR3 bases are TGTGCCAGCAGCTTACCGGACAGGCCGAGCACTGAAGCTTTCTTT. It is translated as CASSLPDRPSTEAFF.

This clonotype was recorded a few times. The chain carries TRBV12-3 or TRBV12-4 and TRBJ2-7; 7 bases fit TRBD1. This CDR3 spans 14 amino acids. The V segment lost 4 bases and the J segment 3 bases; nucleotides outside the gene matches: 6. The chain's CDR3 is CASSSQGEIYEQYF. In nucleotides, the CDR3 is TGTGCCAGCAGTTCCCAGGGGGAAATCTACGAGCAGTACTTC.

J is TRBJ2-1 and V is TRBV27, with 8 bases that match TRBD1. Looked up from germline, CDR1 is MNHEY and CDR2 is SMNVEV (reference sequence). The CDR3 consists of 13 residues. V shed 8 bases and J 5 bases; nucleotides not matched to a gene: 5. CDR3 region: CASGQGEHNEQFF. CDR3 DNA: TGTGCCAGCGGACAGGGTGAGCACAATGAGCAGTTCTTC.

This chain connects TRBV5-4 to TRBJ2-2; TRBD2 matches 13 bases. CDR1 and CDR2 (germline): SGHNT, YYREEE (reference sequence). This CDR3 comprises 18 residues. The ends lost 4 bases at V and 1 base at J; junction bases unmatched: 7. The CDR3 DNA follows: TGTGCCAGCAGCCCAGGACTAGCGGGAGATGTGAACACCGGGGAGCTGTTTTTT. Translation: CASSPGLAGDVNTGELFF.

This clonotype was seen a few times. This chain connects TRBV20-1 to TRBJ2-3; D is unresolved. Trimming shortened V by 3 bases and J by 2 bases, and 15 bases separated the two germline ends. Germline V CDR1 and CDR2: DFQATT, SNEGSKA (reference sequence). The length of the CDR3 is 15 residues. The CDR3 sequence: CSASTLIELTDTQYF. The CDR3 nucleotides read TGCAGTGCTAGTACTCTCATCGAACTCACAGATACGCAGTATTTT.

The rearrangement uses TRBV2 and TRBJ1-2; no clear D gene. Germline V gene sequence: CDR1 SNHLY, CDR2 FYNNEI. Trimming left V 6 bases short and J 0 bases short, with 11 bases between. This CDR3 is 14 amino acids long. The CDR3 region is CASRPTPANYGYTF. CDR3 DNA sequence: TGTGCCAGCAGGCCAACACCTGCTAACTATGGCTACACCTTC.

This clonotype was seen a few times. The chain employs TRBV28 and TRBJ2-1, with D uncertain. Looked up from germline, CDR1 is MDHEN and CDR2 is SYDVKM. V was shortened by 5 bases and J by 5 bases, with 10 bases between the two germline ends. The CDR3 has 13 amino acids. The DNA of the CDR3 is TGTGCCAGCAGTCCCCACGTGGACAATGAGCAGTTCTTC. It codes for CASSPHVDNEQFF.

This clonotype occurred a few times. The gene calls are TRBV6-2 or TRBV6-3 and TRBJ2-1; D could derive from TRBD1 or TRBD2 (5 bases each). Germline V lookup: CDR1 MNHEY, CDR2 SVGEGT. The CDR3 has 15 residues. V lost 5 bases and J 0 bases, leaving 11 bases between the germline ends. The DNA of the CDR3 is TGTGCCAGCAGTGACCCGAGGGGCTCCTACAATGAGCAGTTCTTC. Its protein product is CASSDPRGSYNEQFF.

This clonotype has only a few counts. The CDR3 loop is CASSQDGGAVRGEQYF. Here the CDR3 DNA reads TGCGCCAGCAGCCAAGATGGCGGAGCGGTCCGGGGCGAGCAGTACTTC. The V gene is TRBV4-1, the J gene TRBJ2-7; a weak D match, TRBD2 (5 bases). Per the germline V gene, CDR1 is MGHRA and CDR2 is YSYEKL. The germline V and J ends were trimmed by 0 bases and 6 bases, with 18 bases remaining between them. This CDR3 comprises 16 residues.

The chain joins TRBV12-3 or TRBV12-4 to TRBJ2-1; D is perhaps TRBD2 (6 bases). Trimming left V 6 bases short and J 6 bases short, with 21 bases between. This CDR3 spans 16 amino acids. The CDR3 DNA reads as TGTGCCAGCAGCCACCGGGACTGGGGAATAGGCAATGAGCAGTTCTTC. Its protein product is CASSHRDWGIGNEQFF.

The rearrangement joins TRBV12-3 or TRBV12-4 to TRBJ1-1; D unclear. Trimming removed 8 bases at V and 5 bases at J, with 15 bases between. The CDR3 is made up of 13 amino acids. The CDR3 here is CASCGPERTEAFF. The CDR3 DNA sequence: TGTGCCAGCTGTGGGCCCGAACGGACTGAAGCTTTCTTT.

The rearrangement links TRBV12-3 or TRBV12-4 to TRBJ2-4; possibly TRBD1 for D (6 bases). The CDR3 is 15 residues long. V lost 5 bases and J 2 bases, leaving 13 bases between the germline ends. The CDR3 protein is CASSPPGQTKNIQYF. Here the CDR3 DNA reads TGTGCCAGCAGTCCGCCCGGACAGACCAAAAACATTCAGTACTTC.

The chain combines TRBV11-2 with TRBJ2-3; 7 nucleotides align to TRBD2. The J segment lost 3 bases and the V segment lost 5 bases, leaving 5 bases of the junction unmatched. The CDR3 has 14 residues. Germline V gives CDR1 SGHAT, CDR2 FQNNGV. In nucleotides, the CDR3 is TGTGCCAGCAGCACGCGGGGGAAGACAGATACGCAGTATTTT. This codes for CASSTRGKTDTQYF.

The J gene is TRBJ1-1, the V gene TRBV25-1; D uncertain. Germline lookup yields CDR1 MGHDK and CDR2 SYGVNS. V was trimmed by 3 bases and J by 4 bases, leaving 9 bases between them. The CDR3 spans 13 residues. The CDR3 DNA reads TGTGCCAGCAGTGAGGGTATCGGCACTGAAGCTTTCTTT. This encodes CASSEGIGTEAFF.

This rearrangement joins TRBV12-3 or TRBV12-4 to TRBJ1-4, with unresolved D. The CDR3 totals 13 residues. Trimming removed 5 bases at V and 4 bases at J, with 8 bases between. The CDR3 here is CASSPRLNEKLFF. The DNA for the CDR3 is TGTGCCAGCAGTCCCAGACTTAATGAAAAACTGTTTTTT.

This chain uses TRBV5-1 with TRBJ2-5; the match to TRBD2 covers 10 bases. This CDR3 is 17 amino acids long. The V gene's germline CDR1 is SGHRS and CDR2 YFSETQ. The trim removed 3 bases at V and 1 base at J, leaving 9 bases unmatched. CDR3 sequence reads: CASSSGGTSAVQETQYF. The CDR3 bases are TGCGCCAGCAGCTCGGGCGGGACTAGCGCGGTCCAAGAGACCCAGTACTTC.

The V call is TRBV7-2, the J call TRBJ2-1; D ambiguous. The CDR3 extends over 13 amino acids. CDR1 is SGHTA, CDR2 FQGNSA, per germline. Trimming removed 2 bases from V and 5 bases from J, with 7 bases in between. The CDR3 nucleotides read TGTGCCAGCAGCTTATTAACACACAATGAGCAGTTCTTC. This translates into CASSLLTHNEQFF.

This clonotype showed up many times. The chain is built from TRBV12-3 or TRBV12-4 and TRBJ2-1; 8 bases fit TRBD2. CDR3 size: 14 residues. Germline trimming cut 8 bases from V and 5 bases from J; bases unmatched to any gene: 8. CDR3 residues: CASGRGVPNNEQFF. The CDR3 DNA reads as TGTGCCAGCGGGCGGGGGGTCCCGAACAATGAGCAGTTCTTC.

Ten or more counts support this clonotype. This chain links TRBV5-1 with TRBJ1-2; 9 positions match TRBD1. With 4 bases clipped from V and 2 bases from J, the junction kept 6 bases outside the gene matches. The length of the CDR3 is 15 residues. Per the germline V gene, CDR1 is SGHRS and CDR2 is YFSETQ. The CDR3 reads CASSASGTGNYGYTF. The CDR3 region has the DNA TGCGCCAGCAGCGCCTCCGGGACAGGGAACTATGGCTACACCTTC. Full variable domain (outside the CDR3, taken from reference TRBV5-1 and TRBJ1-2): KAGVTQTPRYLIKTRGQQVTLSCSPISGHRSVSWYQQTPGQGLQFLFEYFSETQRNKGNFPGRFSGRQFSNSRSEMNVSTLELGDSALYLCASSASGTGNYGYTFGSGTRLTVV.

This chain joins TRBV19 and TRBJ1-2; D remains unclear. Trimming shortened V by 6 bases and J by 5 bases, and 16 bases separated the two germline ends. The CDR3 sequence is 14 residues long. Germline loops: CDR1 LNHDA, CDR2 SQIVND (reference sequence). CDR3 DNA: TGTGCCAGTAGCCGGGAAGGCTCTGCGTATGGCTACACCTTC. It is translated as CASSREGSAYGYTF.

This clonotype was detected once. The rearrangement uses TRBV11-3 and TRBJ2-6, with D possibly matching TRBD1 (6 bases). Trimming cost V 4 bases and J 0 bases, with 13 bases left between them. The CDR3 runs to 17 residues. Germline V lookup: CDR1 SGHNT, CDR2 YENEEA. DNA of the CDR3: TGTGCCAGCAGCTCCACAGGGTGGAACTCTGGGGCCAACGTCCTGACTTTC. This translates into CASSSTGWNSGANVLTF.

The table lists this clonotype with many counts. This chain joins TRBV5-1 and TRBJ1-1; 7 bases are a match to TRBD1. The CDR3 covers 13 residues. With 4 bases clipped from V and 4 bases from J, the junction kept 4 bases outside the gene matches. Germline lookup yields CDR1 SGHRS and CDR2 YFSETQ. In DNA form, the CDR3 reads TGCGCCAGCAGCGAACCAGGGGGCACTGAAGCTTTCTTT. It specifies CASSEPGGTEAFF.

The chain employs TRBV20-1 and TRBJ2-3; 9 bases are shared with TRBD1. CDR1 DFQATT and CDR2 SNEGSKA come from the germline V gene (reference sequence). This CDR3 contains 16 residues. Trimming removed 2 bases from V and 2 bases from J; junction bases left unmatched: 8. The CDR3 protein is CSARFGTGSITDTQYF. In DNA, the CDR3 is TGCAGTGCTAGATTTGGGACAGGGTCTATCACAGATACGCAGTATTTT.

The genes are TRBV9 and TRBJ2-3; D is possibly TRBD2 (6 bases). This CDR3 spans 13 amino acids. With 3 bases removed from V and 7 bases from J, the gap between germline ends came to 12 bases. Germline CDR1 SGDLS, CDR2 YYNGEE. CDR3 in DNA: TGTGCCAGCAGCGAGGCGGGGAGGCATACGCAGTATTTT. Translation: CASSEAGRHTQYF.

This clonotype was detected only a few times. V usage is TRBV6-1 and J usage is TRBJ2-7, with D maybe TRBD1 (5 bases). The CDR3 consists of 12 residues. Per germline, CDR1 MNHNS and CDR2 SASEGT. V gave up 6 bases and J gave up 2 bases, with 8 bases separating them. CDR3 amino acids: CASRDTPYEQYF. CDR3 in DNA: TGTGCCAGCAGGGACACCCCCTACGAGCAGTACTTC.

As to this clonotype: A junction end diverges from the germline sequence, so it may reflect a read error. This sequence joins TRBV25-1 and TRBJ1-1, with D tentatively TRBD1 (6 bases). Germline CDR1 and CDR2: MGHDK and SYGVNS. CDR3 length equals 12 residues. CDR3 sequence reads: CASNEGGTEAFF. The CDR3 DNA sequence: TGTGCCAGCAATGAAGGGGGCACTGAAGCTTTCTTT.